The source of this T cell receptor (beta chain) is a study of tumor and adjacent non-tumor tissue in lung cancer. The wider study: Stage I to III disease affected approximately 11 men and roughly five women aged about 31 to 85.

V dropped 5 bases and J dropped 11 bases, with 18 bases sitting between them. This CDR3 comprises 12 residues. Germline V lookup: CDR1 SQVTM, CDR2 ANQGSEA. A modified ARM-PCR protocol with three rounds of nested PCR amplified TCRbeta. TCRdb called the multiplex PCR reads again in MiXCR, with one record for every CDR3 protein. The sample lists about 77,000 distinct CDR3 sequences, approximately 82% occurring once. Study outcomes and limitations: Normal lung showed higher cumulative top 100 clone frequency than tumor.

Concerning this clonotype itself: No antigen is known for it.

No cell sorting was done before RNA was extracted from the tissue. More than 3 cm separated this lung sample from the edge of the tumor. This chain uses TRBV29-1 with TRBJ1-1; D perhaps matches TRBD1 (5 bases). The clonotype was recovered from a man aged 65 to 79 with non-small cell lung cancer. Sequenced: distant non-tumor lung tissue. CDR3 residues: CSVLHKGIWAFF. CDR3 sequence (DNA): TGCAGCGTTTTACATAAGGGGATCTGGGCTTTCTTT.